This record looks at one TCR beta chain sequence and its context. Its antigen is unidentified. The isolated RNA, all of it, was reverse transcribed, so expressed TCRB transcripts were what got sequenced. Method: immunoSEQ multiplex PCR; TCRdb's copy keeps in-frame clones and lacks some. The sample includes a few hundred thousand clones, approximately 15% of them seen just once. CDR1 and CDR2 from the germline V gene are SGDLS and YYNGEE. V lost 4 bases, J lost 0 bases, and 7 bases stayed unmatched. There are 16 residues in the CDR3. One heparinised blood draw averaging about 116 mL was given by each donor. Populations obtained by sorting all exceeded 95% purity. The data stem from a study of beta chain features in type 1 diabetes. Whole-study findings and limits: These data did not resolve whether HLA type affects TCRB rearrangement. All four CD4+ subsets of Type 1 diabetes patients contained TCRB CDR3s that were moderately but significantly shorter. In comparison with healthy donors, patients had naive, central memory and Treg TCRB repertoires that appeared more similar.

This clonotype originated in a woman aged 18-29 years with type 1 diabetes. The chain joins TRBV9 to TRBJ2-3; 8 nucleotides agree with TRBD1. Sequenced material: naive CD4+ T cells from blood. Here the CDR3 DNA reads TGTGCCAGCAGCCCCTGGGACAGGCGTAGCACAGATACGCAGTATTTT. Encoded protein: CASSPWDRRSTDTQYF. The full variable domain, rest sourced from reference TRBV9 and TRBJ2-3, is DSGVTQTPKHLITATGQRVTLRCSPRSGDLSVYWYQQSLDQGLQFLIQYYNGEERAKGNILERFSAQQFPDLHSELNLSSLELGDSALYFCASSPWDRRSTDTQYFGPGTRLTVL.